The clone carrying this T cell receptor (beta chain) was picked up a small number of times. TCRdb re-called the 5' RACE reads with MiXCR, one entry per CDR3 protein. The sample lists tens of thousands of distinct CDR3 sequences, roughly an eighth occurring once. This entry belongs to a study of early T cells in non-severe SARS-CoV-2 infection. The germline V and J ends were trimmed by 5 bases and 1 base, with 15 bases remaining between them. CDR3 length: 16 residues. What was sequenced was whole blood. V is TRBV12-3 or TRBV12-4 and J is TRBJ2-4; tentative D call: TRBD2 (5 bases). This TCR came from an adult who was a healthcare worker with PCR-confirmed SARS-CoV-2 infection or an uninfected control (not recorded which). This chain's CDR3 is CASSPSRGTAKNIQYF. In DNA form, the CDR3 reads TGTGCCAGCAGTCCCTCCCGGGGAACGGCCAAAAACATTCAGTACTTC.